This note documents a single TCR beta chain sequence. This sample is drawn from a study of blood T cell repertoires in COVID-19. For the study at large: Sites in the United States, Italy and Spain provided acute and convalescent COVID-19 samples. From T cells, B-cell-depleted T cells, or PBMCs came the material, which was cDNA or gDNA.

Per the authors' pipeline: Estimation of nucleated cell counts relied on the amplification of reference gene primers. This table comes from immunoSEQ multiplex PCR, and its TCRdb copy is limited to in-frame clones, with some not included. V and J calls and clone size follow that table, whereas D and trimming were derived from the DNA. The sample has about 68,000 clones, roughly 85% seen once. Germline V lookup: CDR1 LGHDT, CDR2 YNNKEL (reference sequence). With 0 bases removed from V and 10 bases from J, the gap between germline ends came to 16 bases. The CDR3 contains 16 residues. Sequenced: peripheral blood. The sequence was collected from a man between 45 and 60 years old with acute or convalescent COVID-19. The rearrangement joins TRBV3-1 (or the pseudogene TRBV3-2) to TRBJ1-6; D is perhaps TRBD1 (5 bases). CDR3 in amino acids: CASSQDGPGFGSPLHF. The CDR3 nucleotides are TGTGCCAGCAGCCAAGACGGACCAGGGTTCGGCTCACCCCTCCACTTT.